This TCR beta chain was recorded in a study of OX40 agonist ivuxolimab in advanced cancers. Study observations and caveats: The study observed clonal expansion of CD4+ and CD8+ blood T cells by week 6 at 0.1 to 3.0 mg/kg. The average count of expanded clones was higher among CD8+ T cells than among CD4+.

A history of autoimmune disease or systemic immunosuppression excluded patients. In regard to this clone: The antigen is unknown.

TCRdb's copy holds only in-frame clones and misses some; the assay was immunoSEQ multiplex PCR. Altogether some 58,000 clones are present, around nine tenths being singletons, with the ten largest covering around 0.73%. This clonotype was obtained from an adult with an advanced solid tumor such as melanoma, head and neck, liver or kidney cancer. The source was CD4+ or CD8+ T cells sorted from blood, collected in a trial of the OX40 agonist ivuxolimab.

CDR3 sequence reads: CASSLIASGGTDTQYF. DNA for the CDR3: TGTGCCAGCAGCTTAATAGCTAGCGGGGGCACAGATACGCAGTATTTT. The rearrangement links TRBV7-3 to TRBJ2-3; 9 bases line up with TRBD2. J lost 1 base, V lost 1 base, and 3 bases had no gene match. This CDR3 comprises 16 residues. Germline V gene sequence: CDR1 SGHTA, CDR2 FQGTGA.